One sample yielded the 20 T cell receptor beta chains listed below, sequenced in a study of cytomegalovirus exposure and HLA in healthy donors (dated by TCRdb to 2016 to 2017). The protocol used for the library was the immunoSEQ multiplex PCR assay. TCRdb holds this immuneACCESS table with in-frame rearrangements only. Some clones are missing; in checked studies, unresolved V genes explain under half, and the rest has no known cause. This sample holds 110,000 or so clones; about 91% were observed only once. The leading ten clones occupy 1.5% to 2% of the sample. Source material: PBMCs. These receptors originate from a man aged 18 to 29 in good health and CMV-seronegative.

This clone was seen just once. The V gene is TRBV6-6, the J gene TRBJ2-7, with TRBD2 matching 11 bases. The V gene end was trimmed by 6 bases and the J gene end by 7 bases; junction bases not matched to a gene: 11. Germline V gives CDR1 MNHNY, CDR2 SVGAGI (reference sequence). The CDR3 consists of 15 residues. The CDR3 here is CASRDSGGASREQYF. The CDR3 nucleotides read TGTGCCAGCAGAGATAGCGGGGGGGCCTCCCGTGAGCAGTACTTC.

The J gene is TRBJ1-2, the V gene TRBV7-9; 9 nucleotides line up with TRBD1. The ends lost 5 bases at V and 6 bases at J; junction bases unmatched: 10. This CDR3 contains 15 residues. CDR1 is SEHNR, CDR2 FQNEAQ, per germline (reference sequence). This chain's CDR3 is CASSATGGSGNGYTF. CDR3 nucleotide sequence: TGTGCCAGCAGCGCAACAGGGGGCAGTGGGAATGGCTACACCTTC.

This chain uses TRBV5-1 with TRBJ2-7, with D maybe TRBD1 (5 bases). The V end lost 6 bases, the J end lost 1 base, and 11 bases lay between the germline ends. The germline V gene has CDR1 SGHRS and CDR2 YFSETQ. CDR3 length equals 13 residues. In DNA, the CDR3 is TGCGCCAGCAACCTTCAGGGTTCCTACGAGCAGTACTTC. The encoded protein is CASNLQGSYEQYF.

This chain joins TRBV19 and TRBJ1-1, with no clear D. In germline, CDR1 is LNHDA, CDR2 SQIVND (reference sequence). CDR3 length: 13 residues. Trimming left V 3 bases short and J 1 base short, with 6 bases between. CDR3 sequence: CASSISGNTEAFF. The CDR3 region has the DNA TGTGCCAGTAGTATCTCAGGGAACACTGAAGCTTTCTTT.

The V call is TRBV4-1, the J call TRBJ1-5; the D is unclear. This CDR3 region has 15 residues. CDR1 and CDR2 (germline): MGHRA, YSYEKL. The V gene lost 1 base and the J gene lost 8 bases, with 15 bases spanning the gap. The DNA for the CDR3 is TGCGCCAGCAGCCAAGTTGCGGCCGGTTCGGAGCCCCAGCATTTT. It specifies CASSQVAAGSEPQHF.

This sequence joins TRBV5-1 and TRBJ2-2; 7 bases are shared with TRBD1. In germline, CDR1 is SGHRS, CDR2 YFSETQ. The J segment lost 0 bases and the V segment lost 7 bases, leaving 3 bases of the junction unmatched. CDR3 length equals 14 residues. CDR3 in DNA: TGCGCCAGCCGGACAGGCTCGAACACCGGGGAGCTGTTTTTT. Encoded protein: CASRTGSNTGELFF.

CDR3 DNA sequence: TGCGCCAGCAGCCGCGGACAGGGTGTAGGTTCACCCCTCCACTTT. It codes for CASSRGQGVGSPLHF. The chain recombines TRBV4-3 with TRBJ1-6; 8 bases fit TRBD1. Trimming removed 4 bases from V and 9 bases from J; junction bases left unmatched: 8. Germline V gene lookup returns CDR1 LGHNA and CDR2 YSLEER. There are 15 residues in the CDR3.

The rearrangement links TRBV5-1 to TRBJ1-5, with 7 nucleotides matching TRBD1. Germline trimming cut 0 bases from V and 7 bases from J; bases unmatched to any gene: 7. CDR3 size: 15 residues. The germline V gene encodes CDR1 SGHRS and CDR2 YFSETQ. The CDR3 spells CASSLVAGGRQPQHF. CDR3 sequence (DNA): TGCGCCAGCAGCTTGGTAGCAGGGGGACGGCAGCCCCAGCATTTT. The variable domain in full, completed from reference TRBV5-1 and TRBJ1-5, reads KAGVTQTPRYLIKTRGQQVTLSCSPISGHRSVSWYQQTPGQGLQFLFEYFSETQRNKGNFPGRFSGRQFSNSRSEMNVSTLELGDSALYLCASSLVAGGRQPQHFGDGTRLSIL.

The J gene is TRBJ1-6, the V gene TRBV4-3, with D uncertain. V was cut by 1 base and J by 5 bases, with 9 bases left in between. The length of the CDR3 is 15 residues. The V gene's germline CDR1 is LGHNA and CDR2 YSLEER. CDR3 amino acids: CASSQVYVDNSPLHF. CDR3 DNA sequence: TGCGCCAGCAGCCAAGTTTACGTAGATAATTCACCCCTCCACTTT.

The CDR3: CASSYGTGGGRYGYTF. The CDR3 DNA reads TGCGCCAGCAGCTACGGGACAGGGGGCGGGAGGTATGGCTACACCTTC. The chain employs TRBV4-3 and TRBJ1-2; 12 bases agree with TRBD1. Germline values: CDR1 LGHNA, CDR2 YSLEER. V trimming: 5 bases; J trimming: 5 bases; junction bases outside the gene matches: 9. The CDR3 length is 16 residues.

The chain links TRBV29-1 to TRBJ1-4; no clear D gene. Germline V gives CDR1 SQVTM, CDR2 ANQGSEA. V dropped 4 bases and J dropped 0 bases, with 3 bases sitting between them. The CDR3 runs 12 residues. CDR3 nucleotides: TGCAGCGTTGCCGCAACTAATGAAAAACTGTTTTTT. Amino acids: CSVAATNEKLFF.

The chain uses TRBV10-1 and TRBJ2-1; 7 bases align to TRBD2. Unmatched junction bases numbered 10, after V lost 2 bases and J lost 3 bases. The CDR3 sequence is 17 residues long. Germline V gene data show CDR1 as WNHNN and CDR2 as SYGVQD (reference sequence). The CDR3 loop reads CASSEDHEGGVYNEQFF. For the CDR3, the DNA is TGCGCCAGCAGTGAGGATCACGAGGGAGGGGTCTACAATGAGCAGTTCTTC.

The chain has TRBV7-2 and TRBJ2-1; D might be TRBD2 (7 bases). V was shortened by 0 bases and J by 0 bases, with 9 bases between the two germline ends. The CDR3 extends over 16 amino acids. Germline V gene lookup returns CDR1 SGHTA and CDR2 FQGNSA. For the CDR3, the DNA is TGTGCCAGCAGCTTAGCGGGGGGGGCCTCCTACAATGAGCAGTTCTTC. This encodes CASSLAGGASYNEQFF.

CDR3 amino acids: CASSQARTDTQYF. The CDR3 coding sequence is TGCGCCAGCAGCCAAGCCCGGACAGATACGCAGTATTTT. The gene calls are TRBV4-1 and TRBJ2-3; D gene unclear. This CDR3 is 13 amino acids long. Germline CDR1 and CDR2: MGHRA and YSYEKL. The V gene lost 1 base and the J gene lost 3 bases, with 5 bases spanning the gap.

V gene TRBV2 combines with J gene TRBJ1-1, with 7 nucleotides matching TRBD1. Germline CDR1 SNHLY, CDR2 FYNNEI. The CDR3 has 14 residues. Trimming cost V 4 bases and J 5 bases; bases outside gene matches: 7. This chain's CDR3 is CASSVRTGGTEAFF. CDR3 DNA sequence: TGTGCCAGCAGTGTCCGGACAGGAGGAACTGAAGCTTTCTTT. Combining the CDR3 with reference TRBV2 and TRBJ1-1 gives the whole variable domain EPEVTQTPSHQVTQMGQEVILRCVPISNHLYFYWYRQILGQKVEFLVSFYNNEISEKSEIFDDQFSVERPDGSNFTLKIRSTKLEDSAMYFCASSVRTGGTEAFFGQGTRLTVV.

The chain joins TRBV15 to TRBJ2-5; 7 positions agree with TRBD1. CDR3 length equals 13 residues. Per germline, CDR1 LNHNV and CDR2 YYDKDF (reference sequence). Trimming cost V 10 bases and J 5 bases; bases outside gene matches: 10. The CDR3 nucleotides read TGTGCCATAGGGGGCAGGGAGCGGGAGACCCAGTACTTC. This translates into CAIGGRERETQYF.

This chain uses TRBV13 with TRBJ1-1; tentatively, D is TRBD1 (6 bases). The CDR3 spans 18 residues. Trimming removed 0 bases at V and 0 bases at J, with 17 bases between. Germline V CDR1 and CDR2: PRHDT, FYEKMQ (reference sequence). The CDR3 loop reads CASSLGGWDNKMNTEAFF. The CDR3, as DNA: TGTGCCAGCAGCTTAGGAGGGTGGGACAATAAAATGAACACTGAAGCTTTCTTT.

This chain joins TRBV21-1 and TRBJ2-1; TRBD1, as called in the table, went unchecked against the DNA. TRBV21-1 is classified as a pseudogene. CDR3 length equals 16 residues. The CDR3 loop reads CASSKVEGAEYNEQFF. The DNA of the CDR3 is TGTGCCAGCAGCAAAGTAGAGGGGGCTGAATACAATGAGCAGTTCTTC.

The chain has TRBV18 and TRBJ2-2; D gene uncertain. The CDR3 length is 15 residues. The germline CDR1 and CDR2 sequences are KGHSH and LQKENI. The ends were cut back, 7 bases at V and 2 bases at J, with 14 bases in the middle. The CDR3 protein is CASFPTEVNTGELFF. CDR3 nucleotides: TGTGCCAGCTTCCCCACTGAAGTTAACACCGGGGAGCTGTTTTTT.

J is TRBJ2-3 and V is TRBV6-4, with D maybe TRBD2 (6 bases). This CDR3 region has 15 residues. The germline V gene encodes CDR1 MRHNA and CDR2 SNTAGT. Trimming removed 0 bases from V and 4 bases from J, with 11 bases in between. The CDR3 loop is CASSDSGGGADTQYF. Written as DNA, the CDR3 is TGTGCCAGCAGTGACTCGGGGGGAGGCGCAGATACGCAGTATTTT.